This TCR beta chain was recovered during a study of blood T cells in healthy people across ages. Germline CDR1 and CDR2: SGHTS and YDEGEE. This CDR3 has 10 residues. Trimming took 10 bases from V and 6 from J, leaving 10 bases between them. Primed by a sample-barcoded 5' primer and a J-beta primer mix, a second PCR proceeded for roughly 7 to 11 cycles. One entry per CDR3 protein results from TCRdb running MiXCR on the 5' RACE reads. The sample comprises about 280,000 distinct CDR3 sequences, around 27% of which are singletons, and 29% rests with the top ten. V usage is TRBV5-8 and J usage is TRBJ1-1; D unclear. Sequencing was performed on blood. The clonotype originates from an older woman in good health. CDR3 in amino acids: CAAVSPEAFF. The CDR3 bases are TGTGCCGCAGTATCACCTGAAGCTTTCTTT.